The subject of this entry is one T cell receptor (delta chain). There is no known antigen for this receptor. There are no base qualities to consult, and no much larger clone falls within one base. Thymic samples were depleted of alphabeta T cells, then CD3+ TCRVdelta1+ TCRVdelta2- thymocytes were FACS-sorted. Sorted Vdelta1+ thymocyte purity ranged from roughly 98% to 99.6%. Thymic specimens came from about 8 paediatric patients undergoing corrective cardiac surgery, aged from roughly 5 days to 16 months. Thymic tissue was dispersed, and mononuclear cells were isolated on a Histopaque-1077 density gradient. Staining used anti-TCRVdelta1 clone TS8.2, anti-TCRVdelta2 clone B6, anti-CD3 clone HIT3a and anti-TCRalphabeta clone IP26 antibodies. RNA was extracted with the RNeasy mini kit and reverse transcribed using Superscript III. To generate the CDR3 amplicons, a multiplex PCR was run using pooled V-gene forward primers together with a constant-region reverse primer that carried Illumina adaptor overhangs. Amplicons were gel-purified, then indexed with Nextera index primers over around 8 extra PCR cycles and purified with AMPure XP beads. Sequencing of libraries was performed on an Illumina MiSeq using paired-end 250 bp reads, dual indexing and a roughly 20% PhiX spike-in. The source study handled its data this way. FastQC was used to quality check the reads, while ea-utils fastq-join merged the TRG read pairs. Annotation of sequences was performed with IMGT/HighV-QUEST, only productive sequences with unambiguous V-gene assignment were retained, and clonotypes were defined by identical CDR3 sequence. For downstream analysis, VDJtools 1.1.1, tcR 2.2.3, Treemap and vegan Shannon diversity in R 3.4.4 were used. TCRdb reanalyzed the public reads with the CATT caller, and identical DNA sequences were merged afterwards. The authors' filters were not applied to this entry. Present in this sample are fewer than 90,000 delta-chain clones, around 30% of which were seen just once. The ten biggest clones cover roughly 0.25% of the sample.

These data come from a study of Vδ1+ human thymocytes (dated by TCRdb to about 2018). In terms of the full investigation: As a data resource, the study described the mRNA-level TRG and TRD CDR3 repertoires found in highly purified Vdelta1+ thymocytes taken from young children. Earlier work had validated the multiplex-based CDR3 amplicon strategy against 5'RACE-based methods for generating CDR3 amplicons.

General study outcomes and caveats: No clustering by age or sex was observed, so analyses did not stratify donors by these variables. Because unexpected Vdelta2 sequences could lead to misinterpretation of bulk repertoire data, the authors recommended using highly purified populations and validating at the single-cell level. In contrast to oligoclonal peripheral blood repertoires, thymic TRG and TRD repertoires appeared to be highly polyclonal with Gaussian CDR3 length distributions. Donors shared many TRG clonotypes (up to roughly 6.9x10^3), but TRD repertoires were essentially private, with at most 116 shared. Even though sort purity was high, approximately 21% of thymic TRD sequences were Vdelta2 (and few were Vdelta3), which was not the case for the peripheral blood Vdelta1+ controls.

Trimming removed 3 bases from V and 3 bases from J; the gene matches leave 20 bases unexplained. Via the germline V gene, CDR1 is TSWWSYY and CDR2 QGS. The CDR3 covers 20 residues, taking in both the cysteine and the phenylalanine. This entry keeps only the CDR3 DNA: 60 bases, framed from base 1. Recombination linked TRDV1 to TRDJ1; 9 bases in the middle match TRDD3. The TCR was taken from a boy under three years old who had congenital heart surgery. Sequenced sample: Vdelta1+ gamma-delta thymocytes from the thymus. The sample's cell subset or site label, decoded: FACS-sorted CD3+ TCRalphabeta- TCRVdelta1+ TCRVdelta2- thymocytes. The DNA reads TGTGCTCTTGGGGAGAGGGAGGAGACTGGGGGAGGGACCCGACCCGATAAACTCATCTTT. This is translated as CALGEREETGGGTRPDKLIF.